This is a list of T cell receptor beta chains from one sample in a study of cytomegalovirus exposure and HLA in healthy donors. Here immunoSEQ multiplex PCR was the method, and the copy in TCRdb shows in-frame clones only, minus some. Seen here are over 100,000 clones, around 70% observed once, and the top ten hold 6.6%. The source material was PBMCs. The receptors originated from a man aged 35 to 55 in good health and CMV-seropositive. The CDR3 runs from the conserved cysteine through the conserved F or W. The D gene is left open where the match is weak. Only part of the rows carry a size: once, few, many, or a class if the clone is expanded.

CDR3 DNA	CDR3 protein	V gene	J gene	D gene	clone size
TGTGCCAGCAGGATGACCGGAGCGGGCACCATATATTTT	CASRMTGAGTIYF	TRBV28	TRBJ1-3	-	-
TGCGCCAGCACCATTTTAGCGGGAGGGCCGGGGGATACGCAGTATTTT	CASTILAGGPGDTQYF	TRBV5-1	TRBJ2-3	TRBD2	-
TGTGCCACCAGGAGGGACTATCCTAATGAAAAACTGTTTTTT	CATRRDYPNEKLFF	TRBV6-1	TRBJ1-4	-	-
TGCAGTGCCATACAGGAAAAACTGTTTTTT	CSAIQEKLFF	TRBV20-1	TRBJ1-4	-	-
TGTGCCAGCTCACGGGTCGGGAGGGGCACAGATACGCAGTATTTT	CASSRVGRGTDTQYF	TRBV18	TRBJ2-3	TRBD2	-
TGTGCCAGCAGCTTATACAACCTAGCGGGGGAAGAGCAGTTCTTC	CASSLYNLAGEEQFF	TRBV7-2	TRBJ2-1	TRBD2	few
TGCGCCAGCAGCTTGGTACGACTCCCGGGACAGGGAACACACTATGGCTACACCTTC	CASSLVRLPGQGTHYGYTF	TRBV5-1	TRBJ1-2	TRBD1	-
TGTGCCAGCAGCTTAGACGGTCTTAATTCACCCCTCCACTTT	CASSLDGLNSPLHF	TRBV11-2	TRBJ1-6	-	-
TGTGCCAGCAGTGAAGGGAGGGGGCGTTCCAATGAGCAGTTCTTC	CASSEGRGRSNEQFF	TRBV6-1	TRBJ2-1	-	-
TGTGCCAGCAGCTTAACTAGTGGGACTTTGGAGACCCAGTACTTC	CASSLTSGTLETQYF	TRBV7-2	TRBJ2-5	-	-
TGCGCCAGCAGCTTGGGACAGGCTAATGAAAAACTGTTTTTT	CASSLGQANEKLFF	TRBV5-1	TRBJ1-4	-	-
TGTGCCAGCAGTTTATCCCCCGGTAAGGGGATGGTTAACACTGAAGCTTTCTTT	CASSLSPGKGMVNTEAFF	TRBV27	TRBJ1-1	-	-
TGTGCCAGCAGCTTAGGGGGACAGGGGGCGATCTACGAGCAGTACTTC	CASSLGGQGAIYEQYF	TRBV5-4	TRBJ2-7	TRBD1	-
TGTGCCAGCAGCTTAGGTTACAGCGGTAATTCACCCCTCCACTTT	CASSLGYSGNSPLHF	TRBV13	TRBJ1-6	-	-
TGCGCCAGCAGCTTTTATTCAACCACAGACAGTCGACTTGGCTACACCTTC	CASSFYSTTDSRLGYTF	TRBV5-1	TRBJ1-2	-	once
TGTGCCAGCAGCGGTTCAGACAAAGAGACCCAGTACTTC	CASSGSDKETQYF	TRBV9	TRBJ2-5	-	-
TGTGCCAGCAGCCCGGGGACAGTTTCCTACGAGCAGTACTTC	CASSPGTVSYEQYF	TRBV5-4	TRBJ2-7	TRBD1	-
TGTGCCAGCAGCCCCCCCGGGACAGGGTTTCTTGAGGACGAGCAGTACTTC	CASSPPGTGFLEDEQYF	TRBV14	TRBJ2-7	TRBD1	-
TGCGCCAGCAGCTTGGGCCCGGGGGGGGCGGTTGAGCAGTACTTC	CASSLGPGGAVEQYF	TRBV5-1	TRBJ2-7	TRBD2	few
TGTGCCAGCAGTTACTCGGACATAAGTGAAGCTTTCTTT	CASSYSDISEAFF	TRBV6-5	TRBJ1-1	-	-
TGTGCCTGGAGTCGACTAGCGGCCCGCAATGAGCAGTTCTTC	CAWSRLAARNEQFF	TRBV30	TRBJ2-1	TRBD2	-
TGTGCCACCAGCAGAGCATGGGCAGGCTATGAAGCTTTCTTT	CATSRAWAGYEAFF	TRBV15	TRBJ1-1	-	once
TGTGCCAGCAGCTTGGGCAGGGGGGACGGCTACACCTTC	CASSLGRGDGYTF	TRBV5-8	TRBJ1-2	TRBD1	-
TGTGCCAGCAGTGTTTCGGGGAACACCGGGGAGCTGTTTTTT	CASSVSGNTGELFF	TRBV2	TRBJ2-2	-	few
TGTGCCAGCAGACAAGCTTCGGGGTGGCCAAACGGTATCGAGACCCAGTACTTC	CASRQASGWPNGIETQYF	TRBV7-9	TRBJ2-5	-	-
TGTGCCAGCAGGGGGACAAGGGGCAATCAGTACTTC	CASRGTRGNQYF	TRBV28	TRBJ2-4	-	-
TGTGCCAGCAGTCCTCGACAGCTAGGGACTAACTATGGCTACACCTTC	CASSPRQLGTNYGYTF	TRBV28	TRBJ1-2	-	-
TGTGCCAGCAGCAAACAGGGGTCCGGGGAGCTGTTTTTT	CASSKQGSGELFF	TRBV7-9	TRBJ2-2	TRBD1	-
TGTGCCAGCACCCGTCTAGCGGGGGACACCGGGGAGCTGTTTTTT	CASTRLAGDTGELFF	TRBV19	TRBJ2-2	TRBD2	-
TGCGCCAGCAGCTTGGCCCCAGACAGTGGCACCTACGAGCAGTACTTC	CASSLAPDSGTYEQYF	TRBV5-1	TRBJ2-7	-	-
TGTGCCAGCACTCCGGGACTAGCGGGAGACACAGATACGCAGTATTTT	CASTPGLAGDTDTQYF	TRBV2	TRBJ2-3	TRBD2	-
TGCAGCGTCGTACGGGGGACAGAGACCCAGTACTTC	CSVVRGTETQYF	TRBV29-1	TRBJ2-5	-	-
TGTGCCAGCAGTTTCGGGACAGGTATTTACGAGCAGTACTTC	CASSFGTGIYEQYF	TRBV27	TRBJ2-7	TRBD1	-
TGTTCCAGCAGCCCCGGGACAGCAAATGAAAAACTGTTTTTT	CSSSPGTANEKLFF	TRBV7-9	TRBJ1-4	TRBD1	once
TGTGCCAGCAGTTATTTTAGGGGGCCGGTCGGGGAGCTGTTTTTT	CASSYFRGPVGELFF	TRBV6-5	TRBJ2-2	TRBD1	-
TGTGCCAGCAGTTTTCTCCGGGACAGGGGGACCTACGAGCAGTACTTC	CASSFLRDRGTYEQYF	TRBV28	TRBJ2-7	TRBD1	-
TGCGCCAGCAGCTTGGATTGGACAGGGATGACTGAAGCTTTCTTT	CASSLDWTGMTEAFF	TRBV5-1	TRBJ1-1	TRBD1	-
TGTGCCAGCAATCCCGTCGGCGGCGCCGGAAATGGCTACACCTTC	CASNPVGGAGNGYTF	TRBV27	TRBJ1-2	-	-
TGTGCCAGCAGCTTCGGGGAGTCCTACGAGCAGTACTTC	CASSFGESYEQYF	TRBV5-4	TRBJ2-7	-	-
TGTGCCAGCAGTTTAGACAGGGATTCACCCCTCCACTTT	CASSLDRDSPLHF	TRBV27	TRBJ1-6	TRBD1	-
TGTGCCAGCAGCTCCCTAACTAGGCTCGAGCAGTACTTC	CASSSLTRLEQYF	TRBV5-4	TRBJ2-7	-	-
TGCGCCAGCAGCTTGGCTTCGGAGTGGGCTGAAGCTTTCTTT	CASSLASEWAEAFF	TRBV5-1	TRBJ1-1	-	-
TGTGCCAGCAGCAGAGGGACAGGGGGCTACGAGCAGTACTTC	CASSRGTGGYEQYF	TRBV6-6	TRBJ2-7	TRBD1	-
TGTGCCAGCAGCCGACAGGGTTACGAGCAGTACTTC	CASSRQGYEQYF	TRBV5-4	TRBJ2-7	TRBD1	-
TGTGCCAGCAGCCAACTACAGGGCACGAACACTGAAGCTTTCTTT	CASSQLQGTNTEAFF	TRBV4-2	TRBJ1-1	-	few
TGTGCCAGCAGTCTTGAGGGGGACACTGAAGCTTTCTTT	CASSLEGDTEAFF	TRBV27	TRBJ1-1	-	once
TGTGCCAGCAGCACTACCCGGCCGAGGGTGGACGAGCAGTACTTC	CASSTTRPRVDEQYF	TRBV5-4	TRBJ2-7	-	-
TGTGCCTGGAGTGAGGGACTAGCGGGGCGCACAGATACGCAGTATTTT	CAWSEGLAGRTDTQYF	TRBV30	TRBJ2-3	TRBD2	-
TGCGCCAGCAGCCAGGGGACAGGAGACCATCAGCCCCAGCATTTT	CASSQGTGDHQPQHF	TRBV4-1	TRBJ1-5	TRBD1	-
TGTGCCAGCAGCGAACCTATCGGGGATCAGCCCCAGCATTTT	CASSEPIGDQPQHF	TRBV25-1	TRBJ1-5	-	-
TGTGCCAGCAGTCTTAGCGGGAGCTACGAGCAGTACTTC	CASSLSGSYEQYF	TRBV2	TRBJ2-7	TRBD2	-
TGTGCCAGCAGCGTCTCTAGCGGCAGCACAGATACGCAGTATTTT	CASSVSSGSTDTQYF	TRBV9	TRBJ2-3	TRBD2	few
TGTGCCAGCAGTTTACTCAATAGAGAGAACACTGAAGCTTTCTTT	CASSLLNRENTEAFF	TRBV28	TRBJ1-1	-	-
TGTGCCAGCAGCGTAGTAAACAGGGGTACAGATACGCAGTATTTT	CASSVVNRGTDTQYF	TRBV9	TRBJ2-3	TRBD1	-
TGTGCCAGCAGCCGTACCCGGGACAGCCATGAGCAGTTCTTC	CASSRTRDSHEQFF	TRBV14	TRBJ2-1	TRBD1	-